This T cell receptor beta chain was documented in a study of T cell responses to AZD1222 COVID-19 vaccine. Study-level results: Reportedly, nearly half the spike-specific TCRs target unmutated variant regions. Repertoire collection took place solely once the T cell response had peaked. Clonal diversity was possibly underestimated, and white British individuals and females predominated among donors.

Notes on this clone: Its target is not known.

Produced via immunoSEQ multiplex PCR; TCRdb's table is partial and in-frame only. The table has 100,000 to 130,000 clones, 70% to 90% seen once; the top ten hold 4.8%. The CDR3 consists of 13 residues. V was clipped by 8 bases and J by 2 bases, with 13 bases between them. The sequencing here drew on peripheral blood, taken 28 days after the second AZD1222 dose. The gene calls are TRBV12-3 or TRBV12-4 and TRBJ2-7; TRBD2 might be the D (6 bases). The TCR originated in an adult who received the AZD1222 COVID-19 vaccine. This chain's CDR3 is CASCGTDAYEQYF. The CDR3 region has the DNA TGTGCCAGCTGTGGGACTGACGCCTACGAGCAGTACTTC.